This T cell receptor (beta chain) is from a study of blood T cell repertoires in COVID-19. In the study overall: Nucleic acid was either cDNA or gDNA, and it came from T cells, B-cell-depleted T cells, or PBMCs.

The CDR3 totals 14 residues. Germline V CDR1 and CDR2: SGHRS, YFSETQ. Trimming at V came to 4 bases and at J to 3 bases, leaving 5 bases not matched to a gene. The data were produced by immunoSEQ multiplex PCR, yet TCRdb's version contains in-frame clones alone and is incomplete. The sample has 300,000 or so clones, 70% to 90% seen once. As to this clone: In the same sample, other DNA sequences code for this CDR3.

V is TRBV5-1 and J is TRBJ2-7; 9 bases align to TRBD1. The TCR was taken from a man in his 70s with acute or convalescent COVID-19. Sequencing was performed on peripheral blood. This CDR3 is CASSLDRGGYEQYF. CDR3 sequence (DNA): TGCGCCAGCAGCCTGGACAGGGGAGGCTACGAGCAGTACTTC.